The TCR beta chain described here comes from a study of Ad26.COV2.S vaccination and SARS-CoV-2 variants. A remark on this clone: The antigen remains unidentified.

Libraries were prepared by immunoSEQ multiplex PCR; TCRdb keeps only in-frame clonotypes and omits some of them. The sample comprises more than 150,000 clones, around nine tenths of which are singletons, and around 6.3% rests with the top ten. The V end lost 3 bases, the J end lost 7 bases, and 22 bases lay between the germline ends. The CDR3 length is 16 residues. CDR1 and CDR2 from the germline V gene are MNHEY and SVGEGT. Findings and limits, study-wide: Breadth of non-spike TCRs did not differ between vaccinees and placebo recipients. Analytic work on TCR breadth and depth might have understated the full extent of total T cell responses.

The chain couples TRBV6-2 or TRBV6-3 to TRBJ2-7, with D uncertain. The source was peripheral blood, collected after recovery from COVID-19. This sequence was found in a human donor who had recovered from COVID-19. This chain's CDR3 is CASSYPTGAPLREQYF. CDR3 in DNA: TGTGCCAGCAGTTATCCGACGGGTGCCCCCCTACGGGAGCAGTACTTC.